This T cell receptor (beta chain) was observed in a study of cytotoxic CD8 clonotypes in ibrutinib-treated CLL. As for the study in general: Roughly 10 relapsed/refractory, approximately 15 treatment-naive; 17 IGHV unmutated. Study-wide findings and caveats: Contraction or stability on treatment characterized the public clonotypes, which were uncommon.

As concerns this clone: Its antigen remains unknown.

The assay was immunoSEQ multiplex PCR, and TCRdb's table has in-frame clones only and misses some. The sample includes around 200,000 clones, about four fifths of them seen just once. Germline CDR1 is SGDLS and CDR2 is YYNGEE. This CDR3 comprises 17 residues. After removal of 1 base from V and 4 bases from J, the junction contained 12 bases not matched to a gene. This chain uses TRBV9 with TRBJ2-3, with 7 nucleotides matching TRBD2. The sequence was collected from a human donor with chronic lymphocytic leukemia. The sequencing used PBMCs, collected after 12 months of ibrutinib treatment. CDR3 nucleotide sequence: TGTGCCAGCAGCGTAAGTGAGTTGCGGGGGTACGCAGATACGCAGTATTTT. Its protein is CASSVSELRGYADTQYF.